A single sample is the source of the 7 T cell receptor beta chains below, sequenced in a study of shared clonotypes between healthy human individuals. Profiling relied on immunoSEQ multiplex PCR, and the TCRdb table lists in-frame clones only, not all of them. This table holds hundreds of thousands of clones, around four fifths found once. The sequencing sample was made of memory CD4+ T cells sorted from blood. Subset denoted: CD45RA-negative fraction. These receptors all stem from a woman aged 30 to 39 in good health.

This sequence joins TRBV4-1 and TRBJ1-5; D may be TRBD1 (6 bases). The germline V gene has CDR1 MGHRA and CDR2 YSYEKL. V lost 3 bases, J lost 6 bases, and 15 bases lay in between. This CDR3 has 15 amino acids. CDR3 coding DNA: TGCGCCAGCAGCCAGCCGACAGGAACCGGTCAGCCCCAGCATTTT. Translated: CASSQPTGTGQPQHF.

The rearrangement uses TRBV9 and TRBJ2-1, with unresolved D. This CDR3 has 13 amino acids. Per the germline V gene, CDR1 is SGDLS and CDR2 is YYNGEE. V was trimmed by 4 bases and J by 2 bases, leaving 7 bases between them. CDR3 sequence (DNA): TGTGCCAGCAGCCCCCAGGCCTACAATGAGCAGTTCTTC. Residues: CASSPQAYNEQFF.

As to this clone: Other DNA variants within this sample encode the same CDR3. The chain links TRBV7-2 to TRBJ1-1; TRBD1 is a possible D gene (6 bases). Germline lookup yields CDR1 SGHTA and CDR2 FQGNSA. Trimming left V 6 bases short and J 5 bases short, with 16 bases between. This CDR3 has 14 residues. The CDR3 reads CASSLQGRRTEAFF. DNA of the CDR3: TGTGCCAGCAGTCTACAGGGAAGGCGGACTGAAGCTTTCTTT.

This chain uses TRBV6-1 with TRBJ2-7, with 10 bases fitting TRBD1. Germline CDR1 reads MNHNS; CDR2 reads SASEGT. V gave up 6 bases and J gave up 4 bases; unmatched junction bases: 6. CDR3 length equals 14 residues. CDR3 coding DNA: TGTGCCAGCAGAGGGACAGGGGCGGTTTACGAGCAGTACTTC. It codes for CASRGTGAVYEQYF.

The chain uses TRBV4-1 and TRBJ2-3; maybe TRBD2 (6 bases). This CDR3 region has 15 residues. Trimming stripped 4 bases from V and 7 bases from J, with 18 bases between. Looked up from germline, CDR1 is MGHRA and CDR2 is YSYEKL. CDR3 amino acids: CASSPGGITLYTQYF. DNA for the CDR3: TGCGCCAGCAGCCCAGGAGGGATAACACTATATACGCAGTATTTT.

The rearrangement uses TRBV19 and TRBJ1-1; maybe TRBD1 (5 bases). This CDR3 has 15 amino acids. Germline V lookup: CDR1 LNHDA, CDR2 SQIVND (reference sequence). V was shortened by 4 bases and J by 2 bases, with 14 bases between the two germline ends. The CDR3 loop reads CASSRLAGGNTEAFF. CDR3 DNA sequence: TGTGCCAGTAGTAGACTTGCGGGGGGTAACACTGAAGCTTTCTTT.

This chain uses TRBV10-2 with TRBJ2-7; no reliable D call. V lost 4 bases and J 7 bases, leaving 17 bases between the germline ends. The CDR3 spans 14 residues. CDR1 and CDR2 from the germline V gene are WSHSY and SAAADI. The CDR3 loop reads CASSGEWWGREQYF. The CDR3 DNA sequence: TGCGCCAGCAGTGGGGAATGGTGGGGTCGAGAGCAGTACTTC.